One sample yielded the 4 T cell receptor beta chains listed below, sequenced in a study of control samples from healthy donors and cancer patients. The repertoire was sequenced with immunoSEQ multiplex PCR; TCRdb's copy has only in-frame clones and lacks some. This sample's table has fewer than 250,000 clones. Input material: blood. The source of these receptors is a woman aged 25-40 years in good health.

The chain couples TRBV5-1 to TRBJ2-7; 9 nucleotides line up with TRBD2. J lost 4 bases, V lost 4 bases, and 12 bases had no gene match. The CDR3 spans 16 residues. Germline V gene data show CDR1 as SGHRS and CDR2 as YFSETQ. This CDR3 is CASSHLLAGPLYEQYF. The DNA for the CDR3 is TGCGCCAGCAGCCACCTACTAGCGGGTCCCCTTTACGAGCAGTACTTC.

This chain joins TRBV6-5 and TRBJ1-2; D ambiguous. In germline, CDR1 is MNHEY, CDR2 SVGAGI. The CDR3 is 15 amino acids. With 2 bases removed from V and 6 bases from J, the gap between germline ends came to 16 bases. The CDR3 region has the DNA TGTGCCAGCAGTTACGTCGAGGGCCCGAGGGATGGCTACACCTTC. Amino acid sequence: CASSYVEGPRDGYTF.

The chain joins TRBV6-5 to TRBJ2-1, with 8 bases identical to TRBD1. Germline loops: CDR1 MNHEY, CDR2 SVGAGI. CDR3 length equals 11 residues. V lost 2 bases and J lost 14; bases outside the gene matches: 2. The CDR3: CASSYKQGEFF. In nucleotides, the CDR3 is TGTGCCAGCAGTTACAAACAGGGGGAGTTCTTC.

Of note for this clone: Distinct nucleotide sequences in the sample also encode this CDR3. The rearrangement links TRBV9 to TRBJ1-2, with D hard to call. There are 13 residues in the CDR3. V lost 2 bases and J 0 bases, leaving 5 bases between the germline ends. CDR1 is SGDLS, CDR2 YYNGEE, per germline. The CDR3 here is CASSVGANYGYTF. The CDR3, as DNA: TGTGCCAGCAGCGTGGGTGCTAACTATGGCTACACCTTC.